This is a list of T cell receptor beta chains from one sample in a study of T cell responses to AZD1222 COVID-19 vaccine. Repertoires were generated with immunoSEQ multiplex PCR, while TCRdb's copy carries only in-frame clones and drops some. The sample holds some 97,000 clones, roughly 91% seen once. The sequencing used peripheral blood, collected on day 0 of AZD1222 vaccination. These receptors were taken from an adult in good health. The CDR3 runs from the conserved cysteine through the conserved F or W. Each record gives: D gene, J gene, V gene, CDR3 protein. D genes are given only for firm matches.

>.|TRBJ1-1|TRBV6-5
CASSYPGVEAFF
>.|TRBJ2-1|TRBV2
CASSERGRGSEQFF
>TRBD2|TRBJ2-3|TRBV7-3
CASSLNSGSGVGGTDTQYF
>.|TRBJ1-2|TRBV5-1
CASSLSYEVNYGYTF
>TRBD1|TRBJ1-5|TRBV30
CACGQGMSNQPQHF
>.|TRBJ2-5|TRBV4-2
CASSRDYDRQLETQYF
>TRBD1|TRBJ2-7|TRBV3-1/TRBV3-2
CASSQGQGSHEQYF
>.|TRBJ1-5|TRBV20-1
CSASKEDYQPQHF
>.|TRBJ1-5|TRBV19
CASSIGGWKPQHF
>TRBD2|TRBJ2-1|TRBV7-2
CASSLALASGRPSYNEQFF
>.|TRBJ1-3|TRBV12-2
CASRLGGGEGNTIYF
>TRBD2|TRBJ2-1|TRBV19
CASSIPLGRENNEQFF
>.|TRBJ1-5|TRBV7-9
CASSKGVRDQPQHF
>TRBD1|TRBJ1-2|TRBV6-5
CASSYSGTGDYGYTF
>TRBD2|TRBJ2-7|TRBV10-2
CASSILAGGSYEQYF
>TRBD2|TRBJ2-2|TRBV28
CASRSPFGGRAYTGELFF
>.|TRBJ1-1|TRBV7-9
CASSPGGTGPTFF
>.|TRBJ2-1|TRBV9
CASSVYSGNEQFF
>.|TRBJ2-1|TRBV11-3
CASSVGTQSSYNEQFF
>.|TRBJ2-5|TRBV11-2
CASSPGALQETQYF
>TRBD1|TRBJ1-2|TRBV11-2
CASSFAPLTGTESYGYTF
>TRBD2|TRBJ2-7|TRBV4-2
CASSLGTSGNYEQYF
>.|TRBJ1-2|TRBV27
CASSLLGGGGSTPWYGYTF
>TRBD2|TRBJ2-2|TRBV30
CAWSVLSPSGTTGELFF